This TCR beta chain was recovered during a study of cytomegalovirus exposure and HLA in healthy donors. Comments on this clone: What it recognizes is unknown.

Study-wide results and limits: A list of around 160 TCR beta chains associated with cytomegalovirus was given. A few CMV-associated chains were confirmed in vitro to be specific for CMV antigens. With high specificity and sensitivity, the classifier reportedly diagnosed cytomegalovirus status.

TCRdb keeps only in-frame clones here, not all; method: immunoSEQ multiplex PCR. The table has 60,000 to 80,000 clones, roughly 94% seen once. After removal of 6 bases from V and 6 bases from J, the junction contained 8 bases not matched to a gene. This CDR3 comprises 15 residues. The germline V gene has CDR1 MNHNY and CDR2 SVGAGI (reference sequence). The donors were in the roughly 120-subject validation cohort; that cohort was separate from the roughly 700-subject first cohort. The source material was PBMCs. The chain carries TRBV6-6 and TRBJ2-1; TRBD1 matches 10 bases. The TCR sequence derives from a woman aged 18-30 years in good health and CMV-seropositive. CDR3 residues: CASRSFGTGVNEQFF. In DNA form, the CDR3 reads TGTGCCAGCAGGTCTTTTGGGACAGGGGTCAATGAGCAGTTCTTC.